The 3 T cell receptor beta chains listed next were all sequenced from one sample in a study of type 1 regulatory T cells. Overall study results and limits: Tr1 cells had a more restricted TCR repertoire than non-Tr1 cells.

TCRdb used MiXCR to reprocess the reads, holding one entry per CDR3 protein. Of 70,000 or so distinct CDR3 sequences listed, about a fifth were seen once; the top ten hold roughly 8.3%. No antigens are known for them. Sequencing was performed on cultured type 1 regulatory T (Tr1) cells, either the whole culture or a sorted fraction (not recorded which). The receptor set was obtained from a human donor in good health.

The rearrangement joins TRBV3-1 to TRBJ2-7; TRBD1 aligns across 9 bases. J lost 4 bases, V lost 2 bases, and 3 bases had no gene match. This CDR3 comprises 14 residues. Germline V gives CDR1 LGHDT, CDR2 YNNKEL (reference sequence). The CDR3 DNA sequence: TGTGCCAGCAGCCAATGGGACAGGGAATACGAGCAGTACTTC. This gives the protein CASSQWDREYEQYF.

The chain uses TRBV5-1 and TRBJ2-1; D is undetermined. Germline assignment: CDR1 SGHRS and CDR2 YFSETQ. The CDR3 covers 14 residues. Trimming stripped 2 bases from V and 8 bases from J, with 14 bases between. This CDR3 reads CASSLRASRDEQFF. For the CDR3, the DNA is TGCGCCAGCAGCTTAAGGGCTAGTAGGGATGAGCAGTTCTTC.

This rearrangement joins TRBV7-8 to TRBJ1-1; the D is unclear. CDR3 length equals 11 residues. The germline V and J ends were trimmed by 6 bases and 1 base, with 3 bases remaining between them. Germline-derived CDR1 and CDR2 are SGHVS and FQNEAQ. CDR3 sequence reads: CASSRNTEAFF. Here the CDR3 DNA reads TGTGCCAGCAGTAGGAACACTGAAGCTTTCTTT.